This TCR beta chain was recorded in a study of PD-1 blockade in classical Hodgkin lymphoma. Findings and limits, study-wide: Healthy donors reportedly exceeded newly diagnosed patients in baseline TCR diversity.

Each and every patient relapsed after autologous stem cell transplantation, and patients got differing brentuximab vedotin exposure. TCRdb's table, derived via immunoSEQ multiplex PCR, lists solely in-frame clones and lacks some. This table holds 14,000 to 15,000 clones, about 61% found once. Trimming pared 4 bases from V and 3 bases from J, leaving 13 bases between. The CDR3 runs to 14 residues. Germline CDR1 SGHNT, CDR2 YYREEE (reference sequence). By frequency in the sample, this clone is medium-sized. The target antigen is unknown. This chain uses TRBV5-4 with TRBJ1-2; no clear D gene. The material sequenced was peripheral blood mononuclear cells (PBMCs), taken at baseline. This clonotype was sampled from a human donor with classical Hodgkin lymphoma. The CDR3 DNA follows: TGTGCCAGCAGCCGACGGGAGGGCGACTATGGCTACACCTTC. As protein: CASSRREGDYGYTF. Full variable domain (outside the CDR3, taken from reference TRBV5-4 and TRBJ1-2): ETGVTQSPTHLIKTRGQQVTLRCSSQSGHNTVSWYQQALGQGPQFIFQYYREEENGRGNFPPRFSGLQFPNYSSELNVNALELDDSALYLCASSRREGDYGYTFGSGTRLTVV.